This paragraph covers one TCR beta chain sequence. Patients at the Seattle site were enrolled during active infection and followed longitudinally. Looked up from germline, CDR1 is SGHAT and CDR2 is FQDESV (reference sequence). V gave up 4 bases and J gave up 5 bases; unmatched junction bases: 4. This CDR3 region has 14 residues. The entry originates in a study of blood T cell repertoires in COVID-19. Overall study context: Samples came from the United States, Italy and Spain, spanning acute and convalescent COVID-19. PBMCs, B-cell-depleted T cells, or T cells were the source of the cDNA or gDNA that made up the material.

How the authors handled the data: Amplified reference gene primers provided the basis for estimating nucleated cell counts. Data came from immunoSEQ multiplex PCR; TCRdb stores just in-frame clones and leaves some out. V, J and clone size are taken as reported in that table, and D and trimming were inferred from the DNA itself. The sample consists of a few hundred thousand clones, about 80% of them appearing once. The sequence came from a person aged 65-85 years with COVID-19, enrolled during active disease. The genes are TRBV11-1 and TRBJ2-5; 10 bases are shared with TRBD2. Source material: peripheral blood. The CDR3 spells CASSSLAGGETQYF. CDR3 nucleotides: TGTGCCAGCAGCTCCTTAGCGGGGGGCGAGACCCAGTACTTC.